What follows are 17 T cell receptor beta chains derived from one specimen sequenced in a study of cytomegalovirus exposure and HLA in healthy donors. The study ran its PCR with 60 Vbeta and 13 Jbeta primers. The method was immunoSEQ multiplex PCR; TCRdb's version includes in-frame clones alone and lacks a portion of them. The sample comprises some 100,000 clones, less than 70% of which are singletons, and roughly 5.9% rests with the top ten. Material: PBMCs. The receptors derive from a woman in her 70s in good health and CMV-seropositive.

This chain links TRBV7-2 with TRBJ2-1; 15 positions agree with TRBD2. The germline gives CDR1 SGHTA, CDR2 FQGNSA. The CDR3 extends over 16 amino acids. J gave up 6 bases and V 5 bases, and 5 bases lay outside the gene matches. The CDR3 DNA follows: TGTGCCAGCAGCCCCAGGGGACTAGCGGGGGGCAATGAGCAGTTCTTC. This translates into CASSPRGLAGGNEQFF.

Points on this clone: One junction end does not reproduce the germline sequence, and a read error may be involved. The rearrangement uses TRBV7-7 and TRBJ2-3; tentatively, D is TRBD2 (5 bases). The CDR3 sequence is 16 residues long. Germline values: CDR1 SSHAT, CDR2 FNYEAQ (reference sequence). CDR3 loop: CASSFGLGGGTDTQYF. Here the CDR3 DNA reads TGTGCTAGCAGCTTCGGTTTAGGAGGTGGCACAGATACGCAGTATTTT.

The chain employs TRBV4-3 and TRBJ1-5; 9 bases agree with TRBD1. Unmatched junction bases numbered 3, after V lost 2 bases and J lost 1 base. Germline assignment: CDR1 LGHNA and CDR2 YSLEER. The length of the CDR3 is 16 residues. CDR3 in amino acids: CASSQTGGQSNQPQHF. CDR3 nucleotides: TGCGCCAGCAGCCAAACAGGGGGCCAGAGCAATCAGCCCCAGCATTTT.

This clone has a single count. V and J are TRBV27 and TRBJ1-5, with 7 bases fitting TRBD1. The CDR3 loop spans 16 amino acids. The V segment lost 8 bases and the J segment 7 bases; nucleotides outside the gene matches: 17. The germline V gene encodes CDR1 MNHEY and CDR2 SMNVEV (reference sequence). The CDR3, as DNA: TGTGCCAGCCAACAAAGGGCGAACAGGGGAGAGCAGCCCCAGCATTTT. Translation gives CASQQRANRGEQPQHF.

The chain combines TRBV7-8 with TRBJ2-5; D is undetermined. V was pared by 4 bases and J by 2 bases, with 2 bases between. The CDR3 covers 11 residues. Germline V CDR1 and CDR2: SGHVS, FQNEAQ. CDR3 residues: CASSSQETQYF. In DNA, the CDR3 is TGTGCCAGCAGCTCTCAAGAGACCCAGTACTTC. Drawing the rest from reference TRBV7-8 and TRBJ2-5, the complete variable domain is GAGVSQSPRYKVAKRGQDVALRCDPISGHVSLFWYQQALGQGPEFLTYFQNEAQLDKSGLPSDRFFAERPEGSVSTLKIQRTQQEDSAVYLCASSSQETQYFGPGTRLLVL.

This rearrangement joins TRBV5-1 to TRBJ2-1; D ambiguous. Between the trimmed V and J ends, which lost 4 bases and 7 bases, there was a span of 12 bases. Germline V gene data show CDR1 as SGHRS and CDR2 as YFSETQ. The CDR3 sequence is 13 residues long. The CDR3 loop reads CASSAPSSNEQFF. CDR3 nucleotides: TGCGCCAGCAGCGCCCCAAGCTCGAATGAGCAGTTCTTC.

This chain connects TRBV29-1 to TRBJ1-2, with D tentatively TRBD1 (5 bases). Trimming pared 2 bases from V and 6 bases from J, leaving 7 bases between. Per the germline V gene, CDR1 is SQVTM and CDR2 is ANQGSEA. The CDR3 is made up of 11 amino acids. The CDR3 here is CSVELTDGYTF. The CDR3 coding sequence is TGCAGCGTTGAACTGACAGATGGCTACACCTTC.

The chain employs TRBV7-9 and TRBJ1-5, with D perhaps TRBD1 (6 bases). CDR1 is SEHNR, CDR2 FQNEAQ, per germline (reference sequence). Trimming shortened V by 5 bases and J by 6 bases, and 14 bases separated the two germline ends. The CDR3 contains 14 residues. CDR3 protein: CASSTRQESQPQHF. Written as DNA, the CDR3 is TGTGCCAGCAGCACCCGACAGGAATCTCAGCCCCAGCATTTT.

The rearrangement uses TRBV7-9 and TRBJ1-5, with 9 bases matching TRBD1. Looked up from germline, CDR1 is SEHNR and CDR2 is FQNEAQ (reference sequence). The CDR3 sequence is 15 residues long. After removal of 3 bases from V and 7 bases from J, the junction contained 7 bases not matched to a gene. The CDR3 region is CASSFTGGAKQPQHF. DNA for the CDR3: TGTGCCAGCAGCTTCACAGGGGGCGCAAAACAGCCCCAGCATTTT.

The count of this clone is one. This chain links TRBV7-8 with TRBJ2-3; D might be TRBD2 (5 bases). Germline V CDR1 and CDR2: SGHVS, FQNEAQ. Trimming removed 1 base from V and 2 bases from J, with 16 bases in between. The CDR3 spans 17 residues. Here the CDR3 DNA reads TGTGCCAGCAGCTTAGGTGTAGCTAGCTTTACCACAGATACGCAGTATTTT. Amino acids: CASSLGVASFTTDTQYF. The whole variable domain, remainder taken from reference TRBV7-8 and TRBJ2-3, is GAGVSQSPRYKVAKRGQDVALRCDPISGHVSLFWYQQALGQGPEFLTYFQNEAQLDKSGLPSDRFFAERPEGSVSTLKIQRTQQEDSAVYLCASSLGVASFTTDTQYFGPGTRLTVL.

This clone appeared a few times. The chain is built from TRBV4-2 and TRBJ2-5; 9 bases are a match to TRBD2. Judging by the DNA end, TRBJ2-7 fits better; the J call may be wrong. Germline loops: CDR1 LGHNA, CDR2 YNFKEQ. The CDR3 sequence is 16 residues long. DNA of the CDR3: TGTGCCAGCAGCCAAGATGCTAGCGGGGTATCCTACGAGCAGTACTTC. Translated: CASSQDASGVSYEQYF.

The V gene is TRBV4-2, the J gene TRBJ1-4; D is unresolved. The CDR3 has 14 residues. Germline V gene data show CDR1 as LGHNA and CDR2 as YNFKEQ. V dropped 1 base and J dropped 0 bases, with 3 bases sitting between them. Here the CDR3 reads CASSQAATNEKLFF. The CDR3 nucleotides read TGTGCCAGCAGCCAAGCCGCAACTAATGAAAAACTGTTTTTT.

The chain links TRBV6-5 to TRBJ1-2; tentatively, D is TRBD1 (6 bases). This CDR3 comprises 13 residues. Germline V gives CDR1 MNHEY, CDR2 SVGAGI. V lost 6 bases and J 4 bases, leaving 12 bases between the germline ends. CDR3 residues: CASRPGALYGYTF. Here the CDR3 DNA reads TGTGCCAGCAGACCAGGGGCCCTCTATGGCTACACCTTC.

J is TRBJ2-5 and V is TRBV5-1, with 9 positions matching TRBD1. In germline, CDR1 is SGHRS, CDR2 YFSETQ. Trimming removed 4 bases from V and 5 bases from J; junction bases left unmatched: 12. The CDR3 sequence is 16 residues long. CDR3 bases: TGCGCCAGCAGCCTCCCGACGGGACAGGGAGGGGAGACCCAGTACTTC. Amino acids: CASSLPTGQGGETQYF.

This chain joins TRBV10-2 and TRBJ1-1; weak D call: TRBD1 (6 bases). The CDR3 has 14 amino acids. Deletions cut 3 bases from V and 5 bases from J, with 13 bases between. Per the germline V gene, CDR1 is WSHSY and CDR2 is SAAADI. The CDR3 loop is CASSDLQGGTEAFF. CDR3 nucleotide sequence: TGCGCCAGCAGTGACTTACAGGGAGGGACTGAAGCTTTCTTT.

The V and J genes are TRBV4-2 and TRBJ2-7; TRBD1 might be the D (5 bases). Germline CDR1 reads LGHNA; CDR2 reads YNFKEQ. This CDR3 contains 16 residues. V gave up 1 base and J gave up 0 bases, with 13 bases separating them. The CDR3 DNA reads TGTGCCAGCAGCCAAGGCGGACAAGTTAGCTCCTACGAGCAGTACTTC. Translating gives CASSQGGQVSSYEQYF.

The rearrangement uses TRBV18 and TRBJ1-3; 10 bases line up with TRBD1. The CDR3 has 15 amino acids. With 4 bases clipped from V and 1 base from J, the junction kept 1 base outside the gene matches. Per germline, CDR1 KGHSH and CDR2 LQKENI. The CDR3 sequence: CASSLGQGSGNTIYF. The CDR3 DNA sequence: TGTGCCAGCTCACTGGGACAGGGGTCTGGAAACACCATATATTTT.